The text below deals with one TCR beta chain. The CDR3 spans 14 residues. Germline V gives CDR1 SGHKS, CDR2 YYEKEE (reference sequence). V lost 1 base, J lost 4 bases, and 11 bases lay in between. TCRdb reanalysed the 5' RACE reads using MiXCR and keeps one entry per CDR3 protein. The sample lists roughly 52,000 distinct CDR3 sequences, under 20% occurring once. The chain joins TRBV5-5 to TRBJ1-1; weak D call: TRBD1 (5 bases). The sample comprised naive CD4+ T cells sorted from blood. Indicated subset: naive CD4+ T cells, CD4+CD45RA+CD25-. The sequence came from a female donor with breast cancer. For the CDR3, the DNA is TGTGCCAGCAGCTTGCTAGGGGAGGCCACTGAAGCTTTCTTT. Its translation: CASSLLGEATEAFF.